What follows are 15 T cell receptor beta chains derived from one specimen sequenced in a study of regulatory T cells in long-lasting Graves disease. Time point reported: persistent/refractory GD, antithyroid drugs over 5 years with positive TRAb. With RNA extracted from PBMCs as input, the TCR library was made. To make TCR beta libraries, researchers used iRepertoire HTBI primers and Arm-PCR of CDR3 regions. TCRdb passed the multiplex PCR reads through MiXCR, listing each CDR3 protein once. The sample lists about 460,000 distinct CDR3 sequences; around a fifth were seen once. The source was peripheral blood mononuclear cells (PBMCs), collected when the disease was refractory, from a patient treated with antithyroid drugs. The receptor set was obtained from a female donor with Graves disease.

There are a few counts of this clonotype. The V and J genes are TRBV4-1 and TRBJ2-7, with D maybe TRBD1 (5 bases). Germline CDR1 reads MGHRA; CDR2 reads YSYEKL. V shed 3 bases and J shed 2 bases, with 8 bases lying between them. This CDR3 is 13 amino acids long. CDR3 DNA: TGCGCCAGCAGCCAGTCAGGGACCTACGAGCAGTACTTC. Encoded protein: CASSQSGTYEQYF.

A note on this clonotype: One end of the junction fails to match germline, which may point to a read error. This chain joins TRBV11-2 and TRBJ2-3; D is possibly TRBD1 or TRBD2 (5 bases each). Germline lookup yields CDR1 SGHAT and CDR2 FQNNGV. The CDR3 runs 15 residues. This CDR3 reads CASSSPRRTSHTQYF. The CDR3 DNA is TGCGCCAGCAGCTCGCCCCGGAGGACATCGCATACGCAGTATTTT.

V gene TRBV12-3 or TRBV12-4 combines with J gene TRBJ2-7, with D unresolved. Trimming cost V 7 bases and J 12 bases, with 19 bases left between them. The CDR3 is 12 amino acids. The CDR3 protein is CASTSDGSSPYF. CDR3 nucleotide sequence: TGTGCCAGCACCTCTGACGGATCTTCCCCGTACTTC.

The CDR3 loop is CASSLRGSSNEQFF. The CDR3 nucleotides are TGTGCCAGCAGTTTAAGGGGTTCGAGCAATGAGCAGTTCTTC. The chain has TRBV12-3 or TRBV12-4 and TRBJ2-1; D perhaps matches TRBD1 (5 bases). This CDR3 is 14 amino acids long. Between the trimmed V and J ends, which lost 2 bases and 6 bases, there was a span of 11 bases.

The J gene is TRBJ2-7, the V gene TRBV4-1; the D is unclear. This CDR3 is built from 15 residues. Germline V gene sequence: CDR1 MGHRA, CDR2 YSYEKL. Trimming cost V 1 base and J 3 bases, with 13 bases left between them. CDR3 coding DNA: TGCGCCAGCAGCCAAGCAACATCCGGAAACTACGAGCAGTACTTC. It encodes CASSQATSGNYEQYF.

The chain employs TRBV18 and TRBJ1-5, with a weak D call TRBD1 (5 bases). This CDR3 has 15 residues. V lost 3 bases and J lost 0, with 9 bases in between. Germline-derived CDR1 and CDR2 are KGHSH and LQKENI. CDR3 in DNA: TGTGCCAGCTCACCGAGACAGAATAGCAATCAGCCCCAGCATTTT. Translation: CASSPRQNSNQPQHF.

On this clonotype itself: Its ends do not fully match the called genes, so a read error is possible. V gene TRBV7-2 combines with J gene TRBJ2-5; D remains ambiguous. Germline V CDR1 and CDR2: SGHTA, FQGNSA. This CDR3 contains 17 residues. CDR3 residues: CASSFLAPPLGYNEQSF. CDR3 nucleotide sequence: TGTGCCAGCAGCTTCCTGGCCCCCCCCCTTGGCTACAATGAGCAGTCCTTC.

This clonotype was seen repeatedly, ten times or more. This chain's CDR3 is CASTLSTRQNSPLHF. CDR3 bases: TGTGCCAGCACCCTCTCGACACGGCAGAATTCACCCCTCCACTTT. The chain joins TRBV12-3 or TRBV12-4 to TRBJ1-6; D ambiguous. V was cut by 7 bases and J by 7 bases, with 17 bases left in between. This CDR3 spans 15 amino acids.

The rearrangement uses TRBV20-1 and TRBJ2-7; 10 bases fit TRBD1. Germline lookup yields CDR1 DFQATT and CDR2 SNEGSKA (reference sequence). V shed 6 bases, J shed 2 bases, and the junction held 4 bases outside the gene matches. The length of the CDR3 is 13 residues. DNA of the CDR3: TGCAGTGCCGCGACAGGGGGCCCCTACGAGCAGTACTTC. Translation gives CSAATGGPYEQYF.

In its sample, this clonotype was seen many times. The CDR3 protein is CASSHGTGAVTEAFF. CDR3 DNA: TGTGCCAGCAGTCATGGGACAGGGGCCGTCACTGAAGCTTTCTTT. The J gene is TRBJ1-1, the V gene TRBV28, with 10 bases fitting TRBD1. There are 15 residues in the CDR3. CDR1 is MDHEN, CDR2 SYDVKM, per germline. V shed 5 bases, J shed 4 bases, and the junction held 7 bases outside the gene matches.

This clonotype was seen only a few times. The rearrangement links TRBV6-2 or TRBV6-3 to TRBJ1-3, with D uncertain. Trimming took off 5 bases at V and 0 bases at J, with 11 bases between the two ends. This CDR3 is 15 amino acids long. Germline values: CDR1 MNHEY, CDR2 SVGEGT. The CDR3, as DNA: TGTGCCAGCAGTACGACTGGGAGCTCTGGAAACACCATATATTTT. It codes for CASSTTGSSGNTIYF.

Only a few counts were recorded for this clonotype. This chain connects TRBV9 to TRBJ1-1, with D unclear. Germline values: CDR1 SGDLS, CDR2 YYNGEE. V was cut by 0 bases and J by 7 bases, with 10 bases left in between. The CDR3 is 13 amino acids. CDR3: CASSVDPRGEAFF. For the CDR3, the DNA is TGTGCCAGCAGCGTAGACCCTCGGGGTGAAGCTTTCTTT.

In its sample, this clonotype was seen many times. V and J are TRBV24-1 and TRBJ1-2; 10 bases agree with TRBD1. The V segment lost 4 bases and the J segment 4 bases; nucleotides outside the gene matches: 5. CDR3 size: 15 residues. From germline, CDR1 is KGHDR and CDR2 SFDVKD. This chain's CDR3 is CATSDAGQGVYGYTF. The CDR3 coding sequence is TGTGCCACCAGTGACGCCGGACAGGGGGTCTATGGCTACACCTTC.

This clonotype was seen a handful of times. The rearrangement uses TRBV10-3 and TRBJ1-2; maybe TRBD1 (5 bases). The V gene's germline CDR1 is ENHRY and CDR2 SYGVKD. The CDR3 is 15 amino acids. Trimming stripped 2 bases from V and 5 bases from J, with 15 bases between. The CDR3 sequence is CAISEGTGRGYGYTF. CDR3 nucleotide sequence: TGTGCCATCAGTGAGGGAACAGGTCGGGGGTATGGCTACACCTTC.

The count of this clonotype is one. This chain joins TRBV3-1 and TRBJ2-7; D may match TRBD1 or TRBD2 (7 bases each). This CDR3 comprises 12 residues. Per germline, CDR1 LGHDT and CDR2 YNNKEL (reference sequence). Trimming stripped 8 bases from V and 5 bases from J, with 13 bases between. CDR3 DNA sequence: TGTGCCAGCGCCAGGGGGGGCGACGAGCAGTACTTC. Translated, it gives CASARGGDEQYF.